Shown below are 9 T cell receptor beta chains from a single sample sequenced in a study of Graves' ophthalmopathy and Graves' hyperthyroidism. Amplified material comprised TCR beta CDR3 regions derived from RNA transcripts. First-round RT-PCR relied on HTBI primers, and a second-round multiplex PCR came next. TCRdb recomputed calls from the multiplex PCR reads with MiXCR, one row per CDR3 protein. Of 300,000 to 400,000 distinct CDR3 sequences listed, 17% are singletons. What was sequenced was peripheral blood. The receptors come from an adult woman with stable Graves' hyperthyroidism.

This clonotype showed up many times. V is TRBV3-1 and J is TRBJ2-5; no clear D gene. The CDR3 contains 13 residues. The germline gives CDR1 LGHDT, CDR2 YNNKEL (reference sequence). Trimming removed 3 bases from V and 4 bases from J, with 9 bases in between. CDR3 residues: CASSHEFLETQYF. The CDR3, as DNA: TGTGCCAGCAGCCACGAGTTTCTAGAGACCCAGTACTTC.

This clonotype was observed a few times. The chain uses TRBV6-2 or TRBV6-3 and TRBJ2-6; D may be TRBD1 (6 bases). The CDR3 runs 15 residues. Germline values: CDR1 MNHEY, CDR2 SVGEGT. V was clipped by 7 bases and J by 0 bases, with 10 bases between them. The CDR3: CASNIQGSGANVLTF. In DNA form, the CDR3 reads TGTGCCAGCAATATACAGGGCTCTGGGGCCAACGTCCTGACTTTC.

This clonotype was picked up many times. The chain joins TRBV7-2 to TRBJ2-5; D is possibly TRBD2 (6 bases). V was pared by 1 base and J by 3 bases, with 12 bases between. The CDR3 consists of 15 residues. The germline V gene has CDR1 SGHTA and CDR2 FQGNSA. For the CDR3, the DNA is TGTGCCAGCAGCTTAGTCGGGGTAGCGGAAGAGACCCAGTACTTC. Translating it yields CASSLVGVAEETQYF.

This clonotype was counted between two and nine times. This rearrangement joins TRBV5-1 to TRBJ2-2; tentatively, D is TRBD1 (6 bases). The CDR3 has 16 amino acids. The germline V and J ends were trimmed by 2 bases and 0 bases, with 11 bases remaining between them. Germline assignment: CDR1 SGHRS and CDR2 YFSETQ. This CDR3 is CASSFPSGANTGELFF. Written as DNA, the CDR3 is TGCGCCAGCAGCTTCCCCTCAGGGGCGAACACCGGGGAGCTGTTTTTT.

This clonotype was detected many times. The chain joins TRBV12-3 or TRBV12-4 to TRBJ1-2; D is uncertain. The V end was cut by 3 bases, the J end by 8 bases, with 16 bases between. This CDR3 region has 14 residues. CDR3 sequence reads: CASSFIYYRKGYTF. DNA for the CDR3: TGTGCCAGCAGTTTTATATATTACCGAAAGGGCTACACCTTC.

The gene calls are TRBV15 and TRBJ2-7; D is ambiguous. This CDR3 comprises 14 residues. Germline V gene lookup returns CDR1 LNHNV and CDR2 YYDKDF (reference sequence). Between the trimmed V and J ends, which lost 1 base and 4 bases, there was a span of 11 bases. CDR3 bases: TGTGCCACCAGCAGAGCTCAACTTTCTTACGAGCAGTACTTC. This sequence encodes CATSRAQLSYEQYF.

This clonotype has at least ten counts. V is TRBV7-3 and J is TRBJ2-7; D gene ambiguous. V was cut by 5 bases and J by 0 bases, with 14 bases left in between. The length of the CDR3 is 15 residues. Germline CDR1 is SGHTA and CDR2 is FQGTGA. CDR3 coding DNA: TGTGCCAGCAGCCTCTCAGCCGGAAGCTCCTACGAGCAGTACTTC. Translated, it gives CASSLSAGSSYEQYF. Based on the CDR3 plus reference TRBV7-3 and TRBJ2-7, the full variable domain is GAGVSQTPSNKVTEKGKYVELRCDPISGHTALYWYRQSLGQGPEFLIYFQGTGAADDSGLPNDRFFAVRPEGSVSTLKIQRTERGDSAVYLCASSLSAGSSYEQYFGPGTRLTVT.

The CDR3 DNA is TGTGCCAGCTCAGCGGGACAGGGCTACTACGAGCAGTACTTC. Amino acid sequence: CASSAGQGYYEQYF. The chain couples TRBV18 to TRBJ2-7, with 9 bases that match TRBD1. The junction had 5 bases not matched to a gene; V was cut back by 5 bases and J by 3 bases. CDR1 and CDR2 (germline): KGHSH, LQKENI. The CDR3 consists of 14 residues.

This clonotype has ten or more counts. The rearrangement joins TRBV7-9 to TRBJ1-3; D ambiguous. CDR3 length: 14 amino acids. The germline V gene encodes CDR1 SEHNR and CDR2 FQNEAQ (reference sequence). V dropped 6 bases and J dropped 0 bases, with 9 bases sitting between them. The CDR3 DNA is TGTGCCAGCAGGGGTTTTCCCTCTGGAAACACCATATATTTT. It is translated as CASRGFPSGNTIYF.